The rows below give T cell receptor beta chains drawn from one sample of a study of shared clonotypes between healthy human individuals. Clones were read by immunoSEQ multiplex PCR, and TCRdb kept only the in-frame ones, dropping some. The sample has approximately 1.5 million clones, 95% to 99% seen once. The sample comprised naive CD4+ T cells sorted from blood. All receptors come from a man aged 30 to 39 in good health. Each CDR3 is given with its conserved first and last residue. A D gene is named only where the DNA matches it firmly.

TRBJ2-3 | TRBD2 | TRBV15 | TGTGCCACCTCCGAGCGCAGGACTAGCGGGAGTACAGATACGCAGTATTTT | CATSERRTSGSTDTQYF
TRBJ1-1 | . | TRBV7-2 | TGTGCCAGCAGCTTTTCAGTGAACACTGAAGCTTTCTTT | CASSFSVNTEAFF
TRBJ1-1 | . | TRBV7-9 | TGTGCCAGCAGCTCGGAACCCCCCAGGAACACTGAAGCTTTCTTT | CASSSEPPRNTEAFF
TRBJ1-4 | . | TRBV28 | TGTGCCAGCAGGAGGAGTCCCAATGAAAAACTGTTTTTT | CASRRSPNEKLFF
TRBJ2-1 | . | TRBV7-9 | TGTGCCAGCAGCCTACGGACTACAGGGGACCCTAGCACAGGGAATGAGCAGTTCTTC | CASSLRTTGDPSTGNEQFF
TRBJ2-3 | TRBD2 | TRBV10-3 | TGTGCCACGACAGCGGGAGGGCCAGATACGCAGTATTTT | CATTAGGPDTQYF
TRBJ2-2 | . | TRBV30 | TGTGCCTGGACCCTCGGGTGGGACACCGGGGAGCTGTTTTTT | CAWTLGWDTGELFF
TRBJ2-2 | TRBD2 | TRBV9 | TGTGCCAGCAGCGTATTTGCGGGAGTAGACACCGGGGAGCTGTTTTTT | CASSVFAGVDTGELFF
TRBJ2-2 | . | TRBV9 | TGTGCCAGCAGCGTTACTGGACACTTGAACACCGGGGAGCTGTTTTTT | CASSVTGHLNTGELFF
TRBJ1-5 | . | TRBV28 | TGTGCCAGCAGTCCAAAGGACAGCTGGCATAGCAATCAGCCCCAGCATTTT | CASSPKDSWHSNQPQHF